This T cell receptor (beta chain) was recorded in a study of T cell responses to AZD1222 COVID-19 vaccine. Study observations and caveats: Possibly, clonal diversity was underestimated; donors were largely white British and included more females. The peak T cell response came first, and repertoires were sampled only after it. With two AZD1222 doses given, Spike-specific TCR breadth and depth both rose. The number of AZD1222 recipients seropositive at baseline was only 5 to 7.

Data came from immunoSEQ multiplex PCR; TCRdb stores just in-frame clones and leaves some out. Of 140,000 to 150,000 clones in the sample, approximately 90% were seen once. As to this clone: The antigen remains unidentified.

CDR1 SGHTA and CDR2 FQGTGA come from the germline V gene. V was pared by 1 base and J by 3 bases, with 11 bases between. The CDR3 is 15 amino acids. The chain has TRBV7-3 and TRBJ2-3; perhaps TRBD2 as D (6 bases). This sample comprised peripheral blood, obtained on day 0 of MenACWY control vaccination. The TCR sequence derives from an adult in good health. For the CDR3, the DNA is TGTGCCAGCAGCTTAAGGGAAGCGGGTACAGATACGCAGTATTTT. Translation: CASSLREAGTDTQYF.